Below are 31 T cell receptor beta chains sequenced from a single sample in a study of naive and memory T cell subsets. Two oligonucleotides, mixed equimolar, formed the beta constant-region primer covering TRBC1 and TRBC2. Nested alpha and beta constant-region primers with the SP2 primer drove four PCR rounds on ligated cDNA. TCRdb re-called the UMI-ligation and nested PCR reads with MiXCR, one entry per CDR3 protein. The sample records about 120,000 distinct CDR3 sequences, approximately 37% being singletons. Sequenced material: central memory CD4+ T cells from blood. These receptors originate from a human donor in good health.

This clonotype was recorded only once. V gene TRBV5-1 combines with J gene TRBJ1-1; D call uncertain. The germline V and J ends were trimmed by 3 bases and 2 bases, with 14 bases remaining between them. Germline lookup yields CDR1 SGHRS and CDR2 YFSETQ. This CDR3 comprises 15 residues. The CDR3 protein is CASSSETNLNTEAFF. The DNA of the CDR3 is TGCGCCAGCAGCTCGGAGACTAACCTTAACACTGAAGCTTTCTTT. Full variable domain (missing parts from reference TRBV5-1 and TRBJ1-1): KAGVTQTPRYLIKTRGQQVTLSCSPISGHRSVSWYQQTPGQGLQFLFEYFSETQRNKGNFPGRFSGRQFSNSRSEMNVSTLELGDSALYLCASSSETNLNTEAFFGQGTRLTVV.

This clonotype occurred a few times. The gene calls are TRBV2 and TRBJ1-1; 7 bases align to TRBD1. This CDR3 has 12 amino acids. Germline V lookup: CDR1 SNHLY, CDR2 FYNNEI. The trim removed 8 bases at V and 10 bases at J, leaving 10 bases unmatched. Here the CDR3 DNA reads TGTGCCAGCCTTGGGACAGCCGATTCAGCTTTCTTT. Translation gives CASLGTADSAFF. Together with reference TRBV2 and TRBJ1-1, the CDR3 gives the full variable domain: EPEVTQTPSHQVTQMGQEVILRCVPISNHLYFYWYRQILGQKVEFLVSFYNNEISEKSEIFDDQFSVERPDGSNFTLKIRSTKLEDSAMYFCASLGTADSAFFGQGTRLTVV.

This chain connects TRBV6-5 to TRBJ2-5; no clear D. Germline CDR1 MNHEY, CDR2 SVGAGI. V lost 4 bases and J 5 bases, leaving 8 bases between the germline ends. The CDR3 loop spans 12 amino acids. CDR3: CASSSSMETQYF. DNA of the CDR3: TGTGCCAGCAGTTCCTCGATGGAGACCCAGTACTTC.

V is TRBV19 and J is TRBJ2-7; D may correspond to TRBD1 or TRBD2 (7 bases each). CDR3 length: 14 amino acids. The V gene lost 6 bases and the J gene lost 6 bases, with 18 bases spanning the gap. Germline V CDR1 and CDR2: LNHDA, SQIVND (reference sequence). Written as DNA, the CDR3 is TGTGCCAGTAGACAAAACAGGGGAGGGGCCGAGCAGTACTTC. It codes for CASRQNRGGAEQYF.

The V gene is TRBV6-2 or TRBV6-3, the J gene TRBJ2-1, with 12 nucleotides matching TRBD2. The CDR3 has 16 residues. V gave up 4 bases and J gave up 6 bases; unmatched junction bases: 7. Germline V gives CDR1 MNHEY, CDR2 SVGEGT. CDR3 region: CASSWAPSGRVNEQFF. CDR3 coding DNA: TGTGCCAGCAGTTGGGCTCCTAGCGGGAGGGTCAATGAGCAGTTCTTC.

Here the CDR3 reads CASSRLLLGDRYSPLHF. The CDR3 region has the DNA TGTGCCAGCAGCCGTTTGCTACTAGGGGACAGGTATTCACCCCTCCACTTT. This chain links TRBV3-1 with TRBJ1-6; 8 bases are a match to TRBD1. The germline V gene encodes CDR1 LGHDT and CDR2 YNNKEL (reference sequence). The CDR3 runs to 17 residues. Trimming at V came to 4 bases and at J to 8 bases, leaving 13 bases not matched to a gene.

This clonotype appeared a few times. The chain recombines TRBV12-3 or TRBV12-4 with TRBJ1-5, with D possibly being TRBD1 (5 bases). V lost 6 bases and J lost 6, with 15 bases in between. The CDR3 has 14 amino acids. The CDR3 DNA reads as TGTGCCAGCAGCCTGGGGCGTGCGGTTCAGCCCCAGCATTTT. Amino acid sequence: CASSLGRAVQPQHF.

The V gene is TRBV7-6, the J gene TRBJ2-1, with 14 bases matching TRBD2. Germline CDR1 SGHVS, CDR2 FNYEAQ. This CDR3 has 17 amino acids. J gave up 5 bases and V 8 bases, and 11 bases lay outside the gene matches. The CDR3 protein is CASGRGLAGGSNNEQFF. DNA for the CDR3: TGTGCCAGCGGAAGAGGACTAGCGGGGGGTTCGAACAATGAGCAGTTCTTC.

This sequence joins TRBV27 and TRBJ2-3; D call uncertain. Looked up from germline, CDR1 is MNHEY and CDR2 is SMNVEV (reference sequence). V shed 6 bases and J shed 9 bases, with 19 bases lying between them. This CDR3 has 14 amino acids. The CDR3 spells CASSTLDPSGTQYF. In DNA, the CDR3 is TGTGCCAGCAGCACACTCGACCCATCTGGGACGCAGTATTTT.

This sequence joins TRBV5-4 and TRBJ2-1, with 8 bases matching TRBD1. The CDR3 is made up of 15 amino acids. V gave up 7 bases and J gave up 8 bases; unmatched junction bases: 14. Germline CDR1 SGHNT, CDR2 YYREEE (reference sequence). Written as DNA, the CDR3 is TGTGCCAGCTGCGATTGGCGACAGGGGTTCGATGAGCAGTTCTTC. It yields the protein CASCDWRQGFDEQFF.

The gene calls are TRBV25-1 and TRBJ2-3, with a tentative D call TRBD2 (5 bases). Looked up from germline, CDR1 is MGHDK and CDR2 is SYGVNS. V gave up 6 bases and J gave up 2 bases, with 15 bases separating them. This CDR3 comprises 15 residues. CDR3 amino acids: CASRGGFGITDTQYF. CDR3 nucleotides: TGTGCCAGCAGAGGCGGGTTCGGAATCACAGATACGCAGTATTTT.

The chain combines TRBV7-8 with TRBJ2-1; D not certain. Trimming cost V 4 bases and J 3 bases, with 10 bases left between them. This CDR3 has 14 residues. Germline V CDR1 and CDR2: SGHVS, FQNEAQ. For the CDR3, the DNA is TGTGCCAGCAGCTCCGTGGACGGCTACAATGAGCAGTTCTTC. It translates to CASSSVDGYNEQFF.

Many counts were recorded for this clonotype. For the CDR3, the DNA is TGTGCCAGCAGTTCGGAGGCTAGCTGGAACAATGAGCAGTTCTTC. It specifies CASSSEASWNNEQFF. The V and J genes are TRBV28 and TRBJ2-1; possible D gene TRBD2, 5 bases. The CDR3 is 15 residues long. Germline loops: CDR1 MDHEN, CDR2 SYDVKM. The V gene lost 4 bases and the J gene lost 5 bases, with 15 bases spanning the gap.

The chain has TRBV28 and TRBJ2-5, with D unresolved. The length of the CDR3 is 17 residues. CDR1 is MDHEN and CDR2 is SYDVKM in the germline V gene. V was cut by 3 bases and J by 1 base, with 18 bases left in between. The CDR3 region is CASSFQVGQLGQETQYF. The CDR3 DNA reads TGTGCCAGCAGTTTCCAAGTTGGGCAGTTGGGCCAAGAGACCCAGTACTTC.

V gene TRBV28 combines with J gene TRBJ1-2; TRBD1 matches 7 bases. Germline trimming cut 7 bases from V and 4 bases from J; bases unmatched to any gene: 9. Germline assignment: CDR1 MDHEN and CDR2 SYDVKM. This CDR3 comprises 14 residues. DNA of the CDR3: TGTGCCAGCACCACCGGGACAGCGGCCTATGGCTACACCTTC. This sequence encodes CASTTGTAAYGYTF.

This clonotype appeared many times. The gene calls are TRBV28 and TRBJ2-3; no definite D call. Germline CDR1 is MDHEN and CDR2 is SYDVKM. The length of the CDR3 is 13 residues. V was trimmed by 11 bases and J by 8 bases, leaving 20 bases between them. Here the CDR3 reads CAASSAVLPTQYF. DNA of the CDR3: TGTGCCGCCAGCAGTGCCGTGCTTCCTACGCAGTATTTT.

The chain joins TRBV28 to TRBJ2-1; TRBD2 matches 8 bases. Trimming removed 1 base from V and 4 bases from J; junction bases left unmatched: 12. Germline V gene sequence: CDR1 MDHEN, CDR2 SYDVKM. The CDR3 is 18 amino acids. The CDR3: CASSLSRAGVGKYNEQFF. In nucleotides, the CDR3 is TGTGCCAGCAGTTTATCTCGAGCGGGAGTGGGCAAATACAATGAGCAGTTCTTC.

J is TRBJ2-4 and V is TRBV25-1; either TRBD1 or TRBD2 may fit D (6 bases each). This CDR3 has 19 amino acids. Germline lookup yields CDR1 MGHDK and CDR2 SYGVNS. V was trimmed by 8 bases and J by 0 bases, leaving 26 bases between them. CDR3 sequence: CASPGGVTSRELAKNIQYF. CDR3 coding DNA: TGTGCCAGCCCTGGGGGCGTAACGTCCCGGGAGTTAGCCAAAAACATTCAGTACTTC.

The V gene is TRBV2, the J gene TRBJ2-1; 8 bases line up with TRBD2. CDR1 SNHLY and CDR2 FYNNEI come from the germline V gene. Unmatched junction bases numbered 6, after V lost 4 bases and J lost 7 bases. CDR3 length: 14 amino acids. This CDR3 is CASSGGGRTNEQFF. The CDR3 region has the DNA TGTGCCAGCAGTGGAGGCGGGAGGACGAATGAGCAGTTCTTC.

This clonotype occurred once. The chain uses TRBV7-3 and TRBJ2-7, with 8 bases identical to TRBD2. The J segment lost 3 bases and the V segment lost 2 bases, leaving 12 bases of the junction unmatched. This CDR3 region has 17 residues. Germline CDR1 and CDR2: SGHTA and FQGTGA. CDR3 amino acids: CASSLGVGAAGDYEQYF. As DNA, the CDR3 is TGTGCCAGCAGCTTAGGGGTGGGGGCAGCGGGAGACTACGAGCAGTACTTC.

This chain joins TRBV2 and TRBJ1-1; D is unresolved. The CDR3 consists of 14 residues. Trimming took off 8 bases at V and 4 bases at J, with 17 bases between the two ends. CDR1 is SNHLY and CDR2 is FYNNEI in the germline V gene. CDR3 sequence reads: CASLVGEFGTEAFF. The DNA of the CDR3 is TGTGCCAGCCTGGTAGGTGAGTTTGGCACTGAAGCTTTCTTT.

The V and J genes are TRBV5-5 and TRBJ1-2, with D uncertain. The CDR3 totals 11 residues. V lost 1 base and J lost 3, with 1 base in between. Germline CDR1 SGHKS, CDR2 YYEKEE (reference sequence). DNA for the CDR3: TGTGCCAGCAGCTTGCACTATGGCTACACCTTC. Translation: CASSLHYGYTF.

CDR3 sequence reads: CASSLWTSGQSSYNEQFF. The CDR3 DNA sequence: TGTGCCAGCAGCTTATGGACTAGCGGACAGAGCTCCTACAATGAGCAGTTCTTC. The V and J genes are TRBV7-8 and TRBJ2-1; 10 bases fit TRBD2. CDR1 is SGHVS, CDR2 FQNEAQ, per germline. This CDR3 is 18 amino acids long. The V segment lost 2 bases and the J segment 0 bases; nucleotides outside the gene matches: 7.

This clonotype appeared a few times. The chain has TRBV12-3 or TRBV12-4 and TRBJ1-2; D gene uncertain. The CDR3 is 11 residues long. V shed 7 bases and J shed 2 bases, with 5 bases lying between them. The CDR3 DNA sequence: TGTGCCAGCATTCGGAACTATGGCTACACCTTC. The encoded protein is CASIRNYGYTF.

This rearrangement joins TRBV9 to TRBJ1-1; D gene unclear. Trimming took off 0 bases at V and 0 bases at J, with 3 bases between the two ends. Per germline, CDR1 SGDLS and CDR2 YYNGEE. The CDR3 runs 13 residues. CDR3 coding DNA: TGTGCCAGCAGCGTAGCGATGAACACTGAAGCTTTCTTT. As protein: CASSVAMNTEAFF.

In this sample, this clonotype turned up a few times. The J gene is TRBJ2-1, the V gene TRBV20-1; 8 bases fit TRBD2. CDR3 length: 13 amino acids. Germline V gene lookup returns CDR1 DFQATT and CDR2 SNEGSKA (reference sequence). V shed 0 bases, J shed 9 bases, and the junction held 4 bases outside the gene matches. In DNA, the CDR3 is TGCAGTGCTAGAGATAGCGGGAATGGTGAGCAGTTCTTC. It translates to CSARDSGNGEQFF.

The chain carries TRBV27 and TRBJ2-7, with TRBD2 matching 8 bases. The V segment lost 6 bases and the J segment 5 bases; nucleotides outside the gene matches: 6. Germline V lookup: CDR1 MNHEY, CDR2 SMNVEV (reference sequence). The CDR3 has 13 residues. The CDR3 DNA reads TGTGCCAGCAGGCCCGCGGGGGGCCACGAGCAGTACTTC. It specifies CASRPAGGHEQYF.

The sample holds a few counts of this clonotype. This sequence joins TRBV27 and TRBJ2-7; no firm D call. The CDR3 spans 14 residues. Trimming pared 0 bases from V and 0 bases from J, leaving 6 bases between. CDR1 is MNHEY and CDR2 is SMNVEV in the germline V gene (reference sequence). The CDR3 here is CASSLSTVSYEQYF. As DNA, the CDR3 is TGTGCCAGCAGTTTATCTACTGTCTCCTACGAGCAGTACTTC.

This clonotype was observed a handful of times. The chain has TRBV6-6 and TRBJ2-7; D unclear. The length of the CDR3 is 15 residues. V was pared by 2 bases and J by 3 bases, with 14 bases between. The germline V gene encodes CDR1 MNHNY and CDR2 SVGAGI (reference sequence). In nucleotides, the CDR3 is TGTGCCAGCAGTTACGAACAGCCTGAATACTACGAGCAGTACTTC. This sequence encodes CASSYEQPEYYEQYF.

The V call is TRBV6-5, the J call TRBJ2-5; 9 bases map to TRBD2. Germline V CDR1 and CDR2: MNHEY, SVGAGI. This CDR3 has 15 amino acids. With 4 bases clipped from V and 1 base from J, the junction kept 4 bases outside the gene matches. CDR3 sequence reads: CASSWGTSSQETQYF. CDR3 coding DNA: TGTGCCAGCAGTTGGGGGACTAGCAGCCAAGAGACCCAGTACTTC.

This clonotype was seen only a few times. The chain links TRBV20-1 to TRBJ2-6, with D hard to call. The V gene's germline CDR1 is DFQATT and CDR2 SNEGSKA (reference sequence). V lost 0 bases and J 0 bases, leaving 12 bases between the germline ends. This CDR3 is 17 amino acids long. The CDR3 nucleotides read TGCAGTGCTAGAGATTCCCTTTCGAGCTCTGGGGCCAACGTCCTGACTTTC. As protein: CSARDSLSSSGANVLTF.